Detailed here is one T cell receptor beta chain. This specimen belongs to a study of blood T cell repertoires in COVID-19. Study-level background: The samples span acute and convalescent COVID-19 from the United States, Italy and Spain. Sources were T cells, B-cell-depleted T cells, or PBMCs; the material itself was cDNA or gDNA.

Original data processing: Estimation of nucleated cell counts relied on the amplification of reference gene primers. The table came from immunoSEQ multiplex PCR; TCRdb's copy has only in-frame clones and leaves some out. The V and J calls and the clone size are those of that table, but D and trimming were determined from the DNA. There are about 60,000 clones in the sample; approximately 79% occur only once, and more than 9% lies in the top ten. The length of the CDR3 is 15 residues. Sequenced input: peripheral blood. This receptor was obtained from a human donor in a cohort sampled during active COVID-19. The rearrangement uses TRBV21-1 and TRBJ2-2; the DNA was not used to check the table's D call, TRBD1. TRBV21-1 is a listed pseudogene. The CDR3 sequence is CASSTRDRVTGELFF. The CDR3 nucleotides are TGTGCCAGCAGCACCCGGGACAGGGTCACCGGGGAGCTGTTTTTT.